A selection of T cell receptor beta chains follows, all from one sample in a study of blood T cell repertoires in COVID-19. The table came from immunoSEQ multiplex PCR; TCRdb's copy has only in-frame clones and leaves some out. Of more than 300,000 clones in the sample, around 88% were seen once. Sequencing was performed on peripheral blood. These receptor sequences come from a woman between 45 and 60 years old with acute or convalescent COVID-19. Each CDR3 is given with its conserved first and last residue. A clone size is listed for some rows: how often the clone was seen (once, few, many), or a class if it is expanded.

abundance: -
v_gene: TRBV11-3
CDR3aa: CASSEGPGEKLFF

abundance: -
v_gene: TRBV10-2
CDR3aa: CASSEARGNEKLFF

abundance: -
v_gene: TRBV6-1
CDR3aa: CASSEPQGAKEKLFF

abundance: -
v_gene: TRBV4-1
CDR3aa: CASSQDPGGWGDQPQHF

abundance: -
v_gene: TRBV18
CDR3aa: CASSPLWTGEAKNIQYF

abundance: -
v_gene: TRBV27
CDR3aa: CASSLSILSGNTIYF

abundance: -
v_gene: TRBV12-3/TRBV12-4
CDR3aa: CASSTGMNTEAFF

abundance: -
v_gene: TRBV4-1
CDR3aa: CASSHPVAGSYNEQFF

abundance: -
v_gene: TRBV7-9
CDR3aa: CASSLATGDDEAFF

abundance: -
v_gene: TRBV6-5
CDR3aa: CASSYSQPGYNSPLHF

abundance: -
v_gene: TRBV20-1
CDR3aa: CSASPQFTGELFF

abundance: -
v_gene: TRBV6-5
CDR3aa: CASSPRAGGNEKLFF

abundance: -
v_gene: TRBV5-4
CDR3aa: CASKTQETQYF

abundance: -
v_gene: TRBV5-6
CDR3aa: CASIIQGPYNEQFF

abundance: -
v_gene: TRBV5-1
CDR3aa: CASSLERAYGYTF

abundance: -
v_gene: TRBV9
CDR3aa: CASSPGQTGNTIYF

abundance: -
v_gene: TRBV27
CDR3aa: CASSLLRGGQPQHF

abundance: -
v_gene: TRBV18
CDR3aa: CASSLLGLAGVKDTGELFF

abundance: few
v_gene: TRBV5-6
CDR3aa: CASSLRGDGSPLHF

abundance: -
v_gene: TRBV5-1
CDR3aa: CASSLATGNDQPQHF

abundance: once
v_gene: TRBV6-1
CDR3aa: CASSEAPWTSSYEQYF

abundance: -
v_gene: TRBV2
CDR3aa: CASRDRGYTGELFF

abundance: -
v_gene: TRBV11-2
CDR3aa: CASSLDPRGRELFF

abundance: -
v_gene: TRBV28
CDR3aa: CASPWGGEIWWDNEQFF

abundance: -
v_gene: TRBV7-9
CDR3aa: CASSPALASGTDEQYF

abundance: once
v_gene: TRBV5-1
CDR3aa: CASSLGGTGQGETQYF

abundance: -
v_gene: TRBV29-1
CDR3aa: CSVGREGETQYF

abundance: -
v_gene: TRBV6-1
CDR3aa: CASTDSSGNTIYF

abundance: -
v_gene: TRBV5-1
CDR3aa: CASSSGLRTGVETQYF

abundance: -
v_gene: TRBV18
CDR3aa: CASSPRLAGGNEQFF

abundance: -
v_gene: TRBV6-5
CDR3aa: CASSYDGGGNSPLHF

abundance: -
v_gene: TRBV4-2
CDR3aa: CASSHPNTGAEGTDTQYF

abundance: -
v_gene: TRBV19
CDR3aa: CASSNPSGTHYEQYF

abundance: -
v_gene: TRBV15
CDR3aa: CATSRDSRDYSPLHF

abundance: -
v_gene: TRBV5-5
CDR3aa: CASSLAGLAGGPYEQYF

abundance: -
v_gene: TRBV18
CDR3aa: CASSQSQGGANEKLFF

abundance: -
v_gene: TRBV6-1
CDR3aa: CASSEYGPSASEQYF

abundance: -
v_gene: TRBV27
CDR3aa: CASRTGNVNQPQHF

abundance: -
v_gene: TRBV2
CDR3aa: CASRLAGGLRHEQFF

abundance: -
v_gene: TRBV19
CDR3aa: CASKKGLAGADTQYF

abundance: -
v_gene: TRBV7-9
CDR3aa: CASSLTGQGVWVTQYF

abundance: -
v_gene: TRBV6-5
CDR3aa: CASSYQGFQPQHF

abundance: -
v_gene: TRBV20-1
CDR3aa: CSASRLAGNNEQFF

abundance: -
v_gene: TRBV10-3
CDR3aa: CAIRTGAEQYF

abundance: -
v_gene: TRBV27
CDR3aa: CASSSWGGSGEQYF

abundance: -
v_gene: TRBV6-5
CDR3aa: CASNPRRQDNQPQHF

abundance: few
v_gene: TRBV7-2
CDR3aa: CASSLGGGRGYNEQFF

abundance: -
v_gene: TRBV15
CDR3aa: CATSRDLAIEYEQYF

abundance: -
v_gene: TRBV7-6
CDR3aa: CASSLDQDEQFF

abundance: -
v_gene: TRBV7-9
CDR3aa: CASSLEGLSSYEQYF

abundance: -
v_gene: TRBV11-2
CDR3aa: CASSLTGAPINEQFF

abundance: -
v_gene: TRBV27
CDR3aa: CASRKGLSAGNTIYF

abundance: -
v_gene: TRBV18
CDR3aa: CASSPQQGPQSGNTIYF

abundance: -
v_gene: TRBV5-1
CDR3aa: CASSPRAGGNTEAFF

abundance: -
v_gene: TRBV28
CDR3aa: CASRGTWETQYF

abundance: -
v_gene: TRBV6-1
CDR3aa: CASSARPAGGLRGGEQYF

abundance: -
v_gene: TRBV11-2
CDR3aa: CASSDTTGAGETQYF

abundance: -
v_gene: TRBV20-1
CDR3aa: CSASAAGTQETQYF

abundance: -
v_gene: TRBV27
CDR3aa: CASIPHQGLGTEAFF